The 17 T cell receptor beta chains below all came from one sample that was sequenced in a study of vaccination effects on CD4 cells after COVID-19. The antigens of these receptors remain unknown. Prior to sequencing, the ViraFEST assay stimulated PBMC with viral peptide pools, which expanded the antigen-specific CD4+ T cells. Cultured cells yielded isolated CD4+ T cells after 10 days. None of these healthy vaccinees had been infected with SARS-CoV-2 before vaccination. Measured with immunoSEQ multiplex PCR; TCRdb has only the in-frame clones, and not every one. The repertoire has about 73,000 clones, about 78% of them found once; the top ten carry about 11%. This specimen consisted of CD4+ T cells from PBMCs cultured with SARS-CoV-2 spike peptides, obtained before COVID-19 vaccination. The receptors come from a human donor who received a COVID-19 vaccine.

V and J are TRBV18 and TRBJ1-2, with a tentative D call TRBD1 (5 bases). Germline values: CDR1 KGHSH, CDR2 LQKENI. The CDR3 has 15 residues. V lost 3 bases and J lost 8, with 19 bases in between. The CDR3 protein is CASSPTLTGDGGYTF. CDR3 bases: TGTGCCAGCTCACCGACCCTTACAGGTGACGGCGGCTACACCTTC. The full variable domain, in which reference TRBV18 and TRBJ1-2 provide the parts outside the CDR3, is NAGVMQNPRHLVRRRGQEARLRCSPMKGHSHVYWYRQLPEEGLKFMVYLQKENIIDESGMPKERFSAEFPKEGPSILRIQQVVRGDSAAYFCASSPTLTGDGGYTFGSGTRLTVV.

This clone was seen just once. The chain employs TRBV28 and TRBJ1-1; TRBD1 might be the D (6 bases). V dropped 6 bases and J dropped 1 base, with 12 bases sitting between them. In germline, CDR1 is MDHEN, CDR2 SYDVKM. The CDR3 sequence is 14 residues long. The CDR3: CASSRGGENTEAFF. The CDR3 nucleotides are TGTGCCAGCAGCAGGGGTGGGGAGAACACTGAAGCTTTCTTT.

V usage is TRBV5-1 and J usage is TRBJ2-6; D unclear. The germline CDR1 and CDR2 sequences are SGHRS and YFSETQ. The CDR3 totals 16 residues. Trimming removed 0 bases from V and 4 bases from J, with 11 bases in between. CDR3 in amino acids: CASSLVAGVGANVLTF. The CDR3 DNA is TGCGCCAGCAGCTTGGTTGCCGGTGTCGGGGCCAACGTCCTGACTTTC.

This chain links TRBV30 with TRBJ2-1; weak D call: TRBD1 (6 bases). CDR3 length: 13 residues. Trimming pared 3 bases from V and 4 bases from J, leaving 10 bases between. The germline CDR1 and CDR2 sequences are GTSNPN and SVGIG (reference sequence). For the CDR3, the DNA is TGTGCCTGGAGCAGGGACATATACAATGAGCAGTTCTTC. Encoded protein: CAWSRDIYNEQFF.

The chain couples TRBV7-3 to TRBJ1-1; no reliable D call. The V and J ends lost 0 bases and 2 bases respectively, with 4 bases between them. Per germline, CDR1 SGHTA and CDR2 FQGTGA. CDR3 length equals 13 residues. CDR3 amino acids: CASSLTLNTEAFF. The CDR3 coding sequence is TGTGCCAGCAGCTTAACCCTTAACACTGAAGCTTTCTTT.

The chain recombines TRBV6-4 with TRBJ2-3; D could derive from TRBD1 or TRBD2 (5 bases each). Germline-derived CDR1 and CDR2 are MRHNA and SNTAGT. This CDR3 has 15 residues. The V end lost 0 bases, the J end lost 4 bases, and 11 bases lay between the germline ends. The CDR3 here is CASSDSWDPSDTQYF. The CDR3 DNA follows: TGTGCCAGCAGTGACTCGTGGGACCCCTCAGATACGCAGTATTTT.

The V call is TRBV4-1, the J call TRBJ2-3, with 7 bases fitting TRBD1. The CDR3 is made up of 16 amino acids. Germline V gives CDR1 MGHRA, CDR2 YSYEKL. Losses at the gene ends were 4 bases for V and 5 bases for J; bases not matched to a gene: 12. The CDR3 nucleotides read TGCGCCAGCAGCCTGCCGAGGGGGCATTCAGTAGATACGCAGTATTTT. It translates to CASSLPRGHSVDTQYF.

V usage is TRBV10-3 and J usage is TRBJ2-1; D may be TRBD2 (7 bases). Germline V gene lookup returns CDR1 ENHRY and CDR2 SYGVKD. CDR3 length: 14 residues. V lost 3 bases to trimming and J lost 6 bases, with 12 bases between them. The CDR3 nucleotides are TGTGCCATCAGTGACCCGGGGGGCTCCAATGAGCAGTTCTTC. Protein sequence: CAISDPGGSNEQFF.

V gene TRBV5-6 combines with J gene TRBJ1-2; D is perhaps TRBD1 (6 bases). Trimming stripped 1 base from V and 10 bases from J, with 11 bases between. This CDR3 contains 12 residues. From germline, CDR1 is SGHDT and CDR2 YYEEEE. CDR3 region: CASSLMQGHYTF. The CDR3 DNA is TGTGCCAGCAGCTTGATGCAGGGACACTACACCTTC.

The chain has TRBV18 and TRBJ2-5; tentatively, D is TRBD1 (6 bases). Trimming took off 3 bases at V and 4 bases at J, with 6 bases between the two ends. The CDR3 is 12 residues long. In germline, CDR1 is KGHSH, CDR2 LQKENI. CDR3 sequence: CASSPDRETQYF. CDR3 nucleotide sequence: TGTGCCAGCTCACCGGACAGAGAGACCCAGTACTTC.

This clone was seen a few times. V and J are TRBV6-2 or TRBV6-3 and TRBJ1-3; no clear D. CDR1 and CDR2 from the germline V gene are MNHEY and SVGEGT. CDR3 length equals 15 residues. The V end lost 2 bases, the J end lost 0 bases, and 8 bases lay between the germline ends. The CDR3 sequence is CASSYGWSSGNTIYF. CDR3 coding DNA: TGTGCCAGCAGTTACGGATGGAGCTCTGGAAACACCATATATTTT.

The chain employs TRBV5-6 and TRBJ2-5; D tentatively fits TRBD1 or TRBD2 (5 bases each). Germline V lookup: CDR1 SGHDT, CDR2 YYEEEE. V was pared by 0 bases and J by 10 bases, with 13 bases between. This CDR3 region has 13 residues. The chain's CDR3 is CASSLGQREGQYF. The CDR3 DNA reads as TGTGCCAGCAGCTTGGGACAGAGAGAGGGCCAGTACTTC.

J is TRBJ1-5 and V is TRBV7-2, with D possibly matching TRBD1 (6 bases). The CDR3 sequence is 16 residues long. V dropped 4 bases and J dropped 0 bases, with 13 bases sitting between them. CDR1 SGHTA and CDR2 FQGNSA come from the germline V gene. CDR3 region: CASSSQGVNSNQPQHF. The CDR3 coding sequence is TGTGCCAGCAGCTCACAGGGCGTAAATAGCAATCAGCCCCAGCATTTT. Combining the CDR3 with reference TRBV7-2 and TRBJ1-5 gives the whole variable domain GAGVSQSPSNKVTEKGKDVELRCDPISGHTALYWYRQSLGQGLEFLIYFQGNSAPDKSGLPSDRFSAERTGGSVSTLTIQRTQQEDSAVYLCASSSQGVNSNQPQHFGDGTRLSIL.

V gene TRBV7-8 combines with J gene TRBJ1-1, with D hard to call. This CDR3 spans 13 amino acids. Per the germline V gene, CDR1 is SGHVS and CDR2 is FQNEAQ. V shed 2 bases and J shed 7 bases, with 11 bases lying between them. CDR3 protein: CASSLKLSVEAFF. CDR3 in DNA: TGTGCCAGCAGCTTAAAGCTATCAGTTGAAGCTTTCTTT. Full variable domain (rest looked up from reference TRBV7-8 and TRBJ1-1): GAGVSQSPRYKVAKRGQDVALRCDPISGHVSLFWYQQALGQGPEFLTYFQNEAQLDKSGLPSDRFFAERPEGSVSTLKIQRTQQEDSAVYLCASSLKLSVEAFFGQGTRLTVV.

V and J are TRBV11-2 and TRBJ2-5; 11 nucleotides align to TRBD2. CDR1 SGHAT and CDR2 FQNNGV come from the germline V gene. J gave up 3 bases and V 5 bases, and 2 bases lay outside the gene matches. The CDR3 spans 14 residues. The CDR3 bases are TGTGCCAGCAGCAAGGGACTAGCGGAAGAGACCCAGTACTTC. It is translated as CASSKGLAEETQYF.

This clone showed up just once. This rearrangement joins TRBV7-2 to TRBJ2-2, with D perhaps TRBD2 (5 bases). Germline V CDR1 and CDR2: SGHTA, FQGNSA. The ends were cut back, 0 bases at V and 5 bases at J, with 19 bases in the middle. This CDR3 has 18 residues. The CDR3 DNA reads as TGTGCCAGCAGCTTAGCCGAGGGTCAGCGAGGAGCAACCGGGGAGCTGTTTTTT. Amino acid sequence: CASSLAEGQRGATGELFF.

The V call is TRBV2, the J call TRBJ2-5, with D tentatively TRBD2 (6 bases). The germline gives CDR1 SNHLY, CDR2 FYNNEI. Between the trimmed V and J ends, which lost 6 bases and 1 base, there was a span of 9 bases. CDR3 size: 13 residues. CDR3 loop: CASSRGIQETQYF. For the CDR3, the DNA is TGTGCCAGCAGCCGGGGGATCCAAGAGACCCAGTACTTC.